Listed below are T cell receptor beta chains from one sample, sequenced in a study of vaccination effects on CD4 cells after COVID-19. For these TCRs, the target antigens are not known. Sequenced by immunoSEQ multiplex PCR; TCRdb stores in-frame clones only, minus some. The data contain around 32,000 clones, 65% of them singletons. Source: CD4+ T cells from PBMCs cultured with SARS-CoV-2 spike peptides, taken after COVID-19 vaccination. The receptors were gathered from a human donor who received a COVID-19 vaccine. CDR3s include the opening cysteine and the closing phenylalanine or tryptophan. A D gene is named only where the DNA matches it firmly. The listing skips clone size in some rows; elsewhere it reads once, few, many or a size class.

.,TRBV5-1,TRBJ2-1,once,TGCGCCAGCAGCTTGGGTGGGCCAAGCTCCTACAATGAGCAGTTCTTC,CASSLGGPSSYNEQFF
TRBD1,TRBV28,TRBJ2-7,.,TGTGCCAGCAGTGCATCCGGGACAGGTAACTACGAGCAGTACTTC,CASSASGTGNYEQYF
.,TRBV24-1,TRBJ2-7,few,TGTGCCACCAGTCCAGGGACGGCACATTACGAGCAGTACTTC,CATSPGTAHYEQYF
.,TRBV5-4,TRBJ2-3,once,TGTGCCAGCAGCACGGGGCCCCCTAGACGAACAGATACGCAGTATTTT,CASSTGPPRRTDTQYF
TRBD1,TRBV6-5,TRBJ1-3,.,TGTGCCAGCAGGGGGACAGGGGGCTTGGAAAACACCATATATTTT,CASRGTGGLENTIYF
TRBD1,TRBV5-1,TRBJ1-2,.,TGCGCCAGCAGCTCCGGGACAGGGGGACTCGACTACACCTTC,CASSSGTGGLDYTF
.,TRBV27,TRBJ1-5,.,TGTGCCAGCAGTCCCATGTTGGGAGGGGAGTCGCAGCCCCAGCATTTT,CASSPMLGGESQPQHF
.,TRBV30,TRBJ2-5,.,TGTGCCTGGAGACCGGGACCCATGGAGACCCAGTACTTC,CAWRPGPMETQYF
.,TRBV5-5,TRBJ1-3,.,TGTGCCAGCAGCTTGGCCCGACAGTCTCATGGAAACACCATATATTTT,CASSLARQSHGNTIYF
.,TRBV19,TRBJ1-2,few,TGTGCCAGTAGTCCCCGGGGGGGACCTTATGGCTACACCTTC,CASSPRGGPYGYTF
.,TRBV2,TRBJ1-3,.,TGTGCCAGGAAAGGGGATGGAAACACCATATATTTT,CARKGDGNTIYF
TRBD1,TRBV10-3,TRBJ2-7,few,TGTGCCATCACTACGGACAGGGTCGAGCAGTACTTC,CAITTDRVEQYF
TRBD2,TRBV5-4,TRBJ2-1,once,TGTGCCAGCAGCTTGGATCTTAGCGGGGCTAGGAATGAGCAGTTCTTC,CASSLDLSGARNEQFF
TRBD1,TRBV11-3,TRBJ2-5,.,TGTGCCAGCAGCTTGGGACAGCAAGAGACCCAGTACTTC,CASSLGQQETQYF
.,TRBV7-9,TRBJ1-1,few,TGTGCCAGCAGCTTAGAGGGGACGGTAGCTTTCTTT,CASSLEGTVAFF
.,TRBV6-5,TRBJ1-2,.,TGTGCCAGCAGTTACACAGGGAACTATGGCTACACCTTC,CASSYTGNYGYTF
.,TRBV5-1,TRBJ2-5,.,TGCGCCAGCAGCTTAAATGTGGGACCGGAAGAGACCCAGTACTTC,CASSLNVGPEETQYF
.,TRBV7-9,TRBJ1-1,.,TGTGCCAGCAGTTGGAGTGAGAGCCACACTGAAGCTTTCTTT,CASSWSESHTEAFF
.,TRBV7-9,TRBJ2-7,once,TGTGCCAGCAGGCCATCCACAGGTCTGGGGTACTTC,CASRPSTGLGYF
.,TRBV6-5,TRBJ1-6,.,TGTGCCAGCATATATGGGGCGCGTAATTCACCCCTCCACTTT,CASIYGARNSPLHF
TRBD1,TRBV9,TRBJ1-2,.,TGTGCCAGCAGCGAGGGACAGGGTAAGGGTGGCTACACCTTC,CASSEGQGKGGYTF
.,TRBV6-1,TRBJ1-5,.,TGTGCCAGCAGTGAAGGTTTACCAGGGAATCAGCCCCAGCATTTT,CASSEGLPGNQPQHF
.,TRBV6-5,TRBJ1-1,.,TGTGCCAGCAGCGTCCAGGGGAACACTGAAGCTTTCTTT,CASSVQGNTEAFF
.,TRBV4-2,TRBJ2-6,once,TGTGCCAGCAGCCAAGAAATGGGGACTGGGGCCAACGTCCTGACTTTC,CASSQEMGTGANVLTF
.,TRBV19,TRBJ2-7,.,TGTGCCAGTAGAGGGGGGCAGTACTTC,CASRGGQYF
.,TRBV11-1,TRBJ1-1,.,TGTGCCAGCAGCTTCGGGGGGGCTGGCACTGAAGCTTTCTTT,CASSFGGAGTEAFF
.,TRBV6-6,TRBJ2-7,few,TGTGCCAGCAGTTACTCGAACTGGGAGCAGTACTTC,CASSYSNWEQYF
.,TRBV20-1,TRBJ2-7,.,TGCAGTGCTAGAGATCCCCTACGGCAGTACTTC,CSARDPLRQYF
.,TRBV5-1,TRBJ2-3,.,TGCGCCAGCAGCTTGGAATCCTTCACAGATACGCAGTATTTT,CASSLESFTDTQYF
TRBD1,TRBV27,TRBJ2-2,few,TGTGCCAGCAGTACCGGCCTGGGGGACAGGAACACCGGGGAGCTGTTTTTT,CASSTGLGDRNTGELFF
.,TRBV5-4,TRBJ1-2,few,TGTGCCAGCAGCTTGGACAGCAGTGGCTACACCTTC,CASSLDSSGYTF
TRBD1,TRBV10-3,TRBJ1-5,.,TGTGCCATCAGTGAGAGCGGACAGGGGCGAGGCAATCAGCCCCAGCATTTT,CAISESGQGRGNQPQHF
TRBD1,TRBV30,TRBJ1-5,.,TGTGCCTGGAGTGAGGGGACAGTCCTCAATCAGCCCCAGCATTTT,CAWSEGTVLNQPQHF
.,TRBV14,TRBJ1-1,.,TGTGCCAGCAGCCAAGAAACCGCCGGAGGAGCTTTCTTT,CASSQETAGGAFF
.,TRBV3-1/TRBV3-2,TRBJ2-3,.,TGTGCCAGCAGCCAAGATCGGGTTCGGAGCACAGATACGCAGTATTTT,CASSQDRVRSTDTQYF
.,TRBV3-1/TRBV3-2,TRBJ2-7,.,TGTGCCAGCAGCCACACCATAATGACGGGAAAGGACGAGCAGTACTTC,CASSHTIMTGKDEQYF
.,TRBV5-1,TRBJ1-1,.,TGCGCCAGCAGCTCAGCGGGACATACGAACACTGAAGCTTTCTTT,CASSSAGHTNTEAFF
.,TRBV3-1/TRBV3-2,TRBJ1-4,.,TGTGCCAGCAGCCAACTGGGGGGGAACGAAAAACTGTTTTTT,CASSQLGGNEKLFF
.,TRBV25-1,TRBJ2-3,.,TGTGCCAGCAGTGTCAGCACAGATACGCAGTATTTT,CASSVSTDTQYF
.,TRBV19,TRBJ1-5,.,TGTGCCAGTACCCTTGGACCCAATCAGCCCCAGCATTTT,CASTLGPNQPQHF
TRBD1,TRBV18,TRBJ1-2,.,TGTGCCAGCTCACCCGGGACAGGGTATGGCTACACCTTC,CASSPGTGYGYTF
.,TRBV5-6,TRBJ2-5,.,TGTGCCAGCAGCTTGGCCGGAGAGACCCAGTACTTC,CASSLAGETQYF
.,TRBV13,TRBJ1-1,few,TGTGCCAGCCGGGGTTCGGGACGGGGCACTGAAGCTTTCTTT,CASRGSGRGTEAFF
.,TRBV10-2,TRBJ1-1,.,TGCGCCAGCAGTGATGTCACCGGAGGGGCTTTCTTT,CASSDVTGGAFF
.,TRBV11-3,TRBJ2-7,.,TGTGCCAGCAGCTTATTGACAGGACCCTCCTACGAGCAGTACTTC,CASSLLTGPSYEQYF